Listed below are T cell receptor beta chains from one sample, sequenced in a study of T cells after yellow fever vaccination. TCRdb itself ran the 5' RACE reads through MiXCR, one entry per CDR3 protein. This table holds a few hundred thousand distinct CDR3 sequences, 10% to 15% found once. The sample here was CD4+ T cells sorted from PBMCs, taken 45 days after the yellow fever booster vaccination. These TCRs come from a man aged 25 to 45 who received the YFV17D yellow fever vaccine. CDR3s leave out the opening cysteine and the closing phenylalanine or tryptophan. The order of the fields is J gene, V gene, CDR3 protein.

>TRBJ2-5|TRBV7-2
ASSHKPSVGETQY
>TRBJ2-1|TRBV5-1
ASSLVGTDKF
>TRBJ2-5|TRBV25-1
ASSFHGAAQETQY
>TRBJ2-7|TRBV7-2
ASSLDRESEQY
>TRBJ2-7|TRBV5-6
ASSLSAPGGRAYEQY
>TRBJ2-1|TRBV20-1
SASPRVNEQF
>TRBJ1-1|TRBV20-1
SAGRPGQTNEAF
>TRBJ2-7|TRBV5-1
ASSFSEMYGGQY
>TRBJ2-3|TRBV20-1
SATRDYSDTQY
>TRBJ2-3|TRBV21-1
ASSKCRWSRPSTNTQY
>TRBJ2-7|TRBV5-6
ASSLRGLAEQY